This TCR beta chain emerged from a study of cytomegalovirus exposure and HLA in healthy donors. Study-wide background: Tens of millions of unique TCRs from HLA-typed donors were held in an early release of data. Regarding the study as a whole: Previous analysis showed most TCR beta V segments were productive about 87% or about 30% of the time. Testing in vitro showed a few CMV-associated chains specific for CMV antigens.

The sample holds one count of this clone. Its antigen is not identified. CDR1 and CDR2 from the germline V gene are SGHTA and FQGNSA. V shed 5 bases and J 5 bases; nucleotides not matched to a gene: 6. The CDR3 has 14 amino acids. The PCR contained 60 Vbeta and 13 Jbeta primers. Measured with immunoSEQ multiplex PCR; TCRdb has only the in-frame clones, and not every one. This sample has approximately 140,000 clones, with nearly 80% found just once. What was sequenced was PBMCs. This sequence joins TRBV7-2 and TRBJ2-5; 9 bases are shared with TRBD1. The receptor comes from a male donor in good health and CMV-seronegative. The CDR3 DNA reads TGTGCCAGCAGCGTACAGGGGGCGAAGGAGACCCAGTACTTC. Amino acid sequence: CASSVQGAKETQYF.